This T cell receptor beta chain was sequenced in a study of shared clonotypes between healthy human individuals. Overall study results and limits: Specimens sampled were limited to blood, with tissue repertoires likely differing. The study found lower generation probabilities in non-shared clonotypes than in those shared by all four donors.

This CDR3 contains 15 residues. CDR1 is MGHRA, CDR2 YSYEKL, per germline. After removal of 5 bases from V and 4 bases from J, the junction contained 5 bases not matched to a gene. The authors' processing: ImmunoSEQ output held junction-only sequences without quality scores, so filtering differed. Sequenced by immunoSEQ multiplex PCR; TCRdb stores in-frame clones only, minus some. D and trimming come from the DNA, and the V and J calls and clone size come from that table. Among around 2,000,000 clones listed, roughly 91% were seen once. About this clone itself: Antigen specificity is unknown.

In the naive CD8 group, cells lacked CD45RO and were positively selected for CCR7, so terminally differentiated effector memory CD45RA+ cells were left out. All of the donors resided in Nashville, Tennessee, and each was a Caucasian adult. This sequence joins TRBV4-1 and TRBJ2-2; 9 nucleotides match TRBD1. Sequenced: naive CD8+ T cells from PBMCs. This receptor was identified in a man aged 18 to 35 in good health. Some clones in this sample may be carry-over from other donors' samples. The CDR3 coding sequence is TGCGCCAGCAGCGACCGGGACAGGGTCACCGGGGAGCTGTTTTTT. Its translation is CASSDRDRVTGELFF.